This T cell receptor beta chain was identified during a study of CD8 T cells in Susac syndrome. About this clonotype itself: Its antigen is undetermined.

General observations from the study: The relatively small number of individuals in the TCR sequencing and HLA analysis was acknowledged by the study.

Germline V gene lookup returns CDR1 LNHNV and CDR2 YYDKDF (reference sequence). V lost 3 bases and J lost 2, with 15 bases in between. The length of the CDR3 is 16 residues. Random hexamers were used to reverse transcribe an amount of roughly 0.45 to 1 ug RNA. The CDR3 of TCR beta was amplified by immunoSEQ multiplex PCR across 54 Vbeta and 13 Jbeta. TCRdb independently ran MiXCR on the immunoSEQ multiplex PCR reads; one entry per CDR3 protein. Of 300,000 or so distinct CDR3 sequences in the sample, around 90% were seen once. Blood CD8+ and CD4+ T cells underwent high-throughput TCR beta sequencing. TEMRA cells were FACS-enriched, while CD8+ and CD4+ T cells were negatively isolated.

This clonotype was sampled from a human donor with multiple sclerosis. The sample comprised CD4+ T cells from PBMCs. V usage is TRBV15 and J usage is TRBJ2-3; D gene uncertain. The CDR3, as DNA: TGTGCCACCAGCAGTTCTAACTTTGGCCCCACAGATACGCAGTATTTT. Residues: CATSSSNFGPTDTQYF.